This TCR beta chain was documented in a study of blood T cell repertoires in COVID-19. About the study: Acute and convalescent COVID-19 samples came from the United States, Italy and Spain. T cells, B-cell-depleted T cells, or PBMCs provided the cDNA or gDNA that served as material.

Authors' processing steps: It was from reference gene primer amplification that nucleated cell counts were estimated. TCRdb's table, derived via immunoSEQ multiplex PCR, lists solely in-frame clones and lacks some. Clone size and the V and J calls come from that table; the DNA yielded D and trimming. Among around 170,000 clones listed, around 67% were seen once. This CDR3 region has 13 residues. V lost 2 bases and J 4 bases, leaving 8 bases between the germline ends. Germline V gene lookup returns CDR1 SGHAT and CDR2 FQNNGV. The source of this sequence is a woman at least 80 years old with acute or convalescent COVID-19. The sequenced sample was peripheral blood. V gene TRBV11-2 combines with J gene TRBJ1-1, with D unclear. The CDR3 region has the DNA TGTGCCAGCAGCTTATCAGAGGGCACTGAAGCTTTCTTT. This sequence encodes CASSLSEGTEAFF.